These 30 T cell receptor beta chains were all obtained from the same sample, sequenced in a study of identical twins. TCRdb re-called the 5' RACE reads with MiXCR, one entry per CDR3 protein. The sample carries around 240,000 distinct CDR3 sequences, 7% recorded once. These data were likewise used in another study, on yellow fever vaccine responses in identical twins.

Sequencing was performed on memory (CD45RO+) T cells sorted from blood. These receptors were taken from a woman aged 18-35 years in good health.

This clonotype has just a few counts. The CDR3 nucleotides read TGTGCCAGCAACGAAGAGGGGACAGCGAACACTGAAGCTTTCTTT. Encoded protein: CASNEEGTANTEAFF. The chain combines TRBV28 with TRBJ1-1, with TRBD1 matching 7 bases. CDR1 is MDHEN, CDR2 SYDVKM, per germline. Losses at the gene ends were 7 bases for V and 1 base for J; bases not matched to a gene: 9. The CDR3 length is 15 residues.

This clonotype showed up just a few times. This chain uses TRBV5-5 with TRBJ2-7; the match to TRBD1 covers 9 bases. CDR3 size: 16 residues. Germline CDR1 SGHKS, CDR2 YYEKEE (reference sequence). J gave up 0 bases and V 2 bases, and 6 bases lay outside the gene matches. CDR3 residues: CASSLYPGQGSYEQYV. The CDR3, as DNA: TGTGCCAGCAGCTTATATCCGGGACAGGGCTCCTACGAGCAGTACGTC.

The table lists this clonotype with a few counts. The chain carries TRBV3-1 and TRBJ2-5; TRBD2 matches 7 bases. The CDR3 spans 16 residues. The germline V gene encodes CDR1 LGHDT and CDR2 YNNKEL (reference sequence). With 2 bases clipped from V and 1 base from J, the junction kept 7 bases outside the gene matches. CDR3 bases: TGTGCCAGCAGCCAAAGGGCTAGCGGACTCCAAGAGACCCAGTACTTC. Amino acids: CASSQRASGLQETQYF.

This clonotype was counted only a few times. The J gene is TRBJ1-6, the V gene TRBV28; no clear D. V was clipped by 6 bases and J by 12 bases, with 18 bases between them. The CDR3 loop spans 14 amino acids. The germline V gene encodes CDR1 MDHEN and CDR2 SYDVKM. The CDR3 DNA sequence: TGTGCCAGCAGCCCGACACAACTCTCAGGACCCCTCCACTTT. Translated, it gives CASSPTQLSGPLHF.

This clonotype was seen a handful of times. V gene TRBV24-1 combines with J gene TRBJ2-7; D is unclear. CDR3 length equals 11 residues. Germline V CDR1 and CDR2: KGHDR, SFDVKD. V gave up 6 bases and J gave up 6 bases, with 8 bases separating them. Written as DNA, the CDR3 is TGTGCCACCAGTCAATCGACCGAGCAGTACTTC. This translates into CATSQSTEQYF.

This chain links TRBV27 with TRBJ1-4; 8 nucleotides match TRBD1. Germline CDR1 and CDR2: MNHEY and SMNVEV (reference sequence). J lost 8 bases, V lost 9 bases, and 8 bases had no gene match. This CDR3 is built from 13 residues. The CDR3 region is CASTTGDREKLFF. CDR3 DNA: TGTGCCAGTACGACAGGGGATCGAGAAAAACTGTTTTTT.

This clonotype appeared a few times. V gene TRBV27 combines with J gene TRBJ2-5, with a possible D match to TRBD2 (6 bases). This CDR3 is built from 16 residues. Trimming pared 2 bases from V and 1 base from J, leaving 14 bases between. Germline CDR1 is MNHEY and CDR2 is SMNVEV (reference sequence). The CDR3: CASSLNSGTVQETQYF. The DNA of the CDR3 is TGTGCCAGCAGTTTAAATAGCGGCACGGTCCAAGAGACCCAGTACTTC.

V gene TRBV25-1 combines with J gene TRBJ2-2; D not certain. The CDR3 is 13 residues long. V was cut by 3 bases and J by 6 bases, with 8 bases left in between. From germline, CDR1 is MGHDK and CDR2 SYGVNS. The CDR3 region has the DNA TGTGCCAGCAGTGACCTCCCCGCCGGGGAGCTGTTTTTT. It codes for CASSDLPAGELFF.

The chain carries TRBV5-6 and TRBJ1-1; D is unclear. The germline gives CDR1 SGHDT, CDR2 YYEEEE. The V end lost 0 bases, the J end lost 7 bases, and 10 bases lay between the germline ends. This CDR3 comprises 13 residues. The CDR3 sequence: CASSLAVLVEAFF. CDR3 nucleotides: TGTGCCAGCAGCTTGGCCGTTTTGGTTGAAGCTTTCTTT.

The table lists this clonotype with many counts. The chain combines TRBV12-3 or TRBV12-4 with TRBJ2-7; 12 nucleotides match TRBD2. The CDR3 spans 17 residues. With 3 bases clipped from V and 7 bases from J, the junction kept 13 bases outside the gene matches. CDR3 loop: CASSFGLTSGSPWEQYF. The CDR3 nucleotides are TGTGCCAGCAGTTTTGGATTGACTAGCGGGAGCCCGTGGGAGCAGTACTTC.

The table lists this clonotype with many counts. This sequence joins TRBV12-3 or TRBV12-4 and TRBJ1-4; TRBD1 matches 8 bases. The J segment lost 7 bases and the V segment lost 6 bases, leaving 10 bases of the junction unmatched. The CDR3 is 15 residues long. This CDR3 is CASSPGSTGAEKLFF. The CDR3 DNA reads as TGTGCCAGCAGCCCCGGGTCGACAGGGGCTGAAAAACTGTTTTTT.

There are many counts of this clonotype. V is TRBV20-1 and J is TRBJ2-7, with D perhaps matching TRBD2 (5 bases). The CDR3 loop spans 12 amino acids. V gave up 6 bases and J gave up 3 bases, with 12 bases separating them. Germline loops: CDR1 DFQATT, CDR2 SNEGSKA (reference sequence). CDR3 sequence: CSATDGNYEQYF. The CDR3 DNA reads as TGCAGTGCGACGGACGGGAACTACGAGCAGTACTTC.

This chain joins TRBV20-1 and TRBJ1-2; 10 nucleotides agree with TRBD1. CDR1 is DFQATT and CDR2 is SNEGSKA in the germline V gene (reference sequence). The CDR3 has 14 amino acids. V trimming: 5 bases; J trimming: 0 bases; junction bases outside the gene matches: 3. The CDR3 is CSAGQGVANYGYTF. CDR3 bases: TGCAGTGCTGGACAGGGGGTGGCTAACTATGGCTACACCTTC.

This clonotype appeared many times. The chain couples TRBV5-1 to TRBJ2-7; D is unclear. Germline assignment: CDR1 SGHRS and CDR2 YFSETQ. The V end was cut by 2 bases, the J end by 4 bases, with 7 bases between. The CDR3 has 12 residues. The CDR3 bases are TGCGCCAGCAGCTTCGACGGATACGAGCAGTACGTC. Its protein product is CASSFDGYEQYV.

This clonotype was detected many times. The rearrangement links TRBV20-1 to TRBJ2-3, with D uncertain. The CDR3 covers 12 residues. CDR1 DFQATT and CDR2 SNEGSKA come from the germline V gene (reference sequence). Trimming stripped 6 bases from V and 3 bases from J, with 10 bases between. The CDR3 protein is CSAQGRTDTQYF. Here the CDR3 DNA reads TGCAGTGCACAAGGTCGAACAGATACGCAGTATTTT.

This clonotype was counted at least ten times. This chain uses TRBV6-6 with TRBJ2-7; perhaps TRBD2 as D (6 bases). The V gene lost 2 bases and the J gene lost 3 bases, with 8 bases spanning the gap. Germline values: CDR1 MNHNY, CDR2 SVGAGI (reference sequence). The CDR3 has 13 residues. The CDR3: CASSYLTSYEQYF. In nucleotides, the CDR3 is TGTGCCAGCAGTTACCTGACTAGCTACGAGCAGTACTTC.

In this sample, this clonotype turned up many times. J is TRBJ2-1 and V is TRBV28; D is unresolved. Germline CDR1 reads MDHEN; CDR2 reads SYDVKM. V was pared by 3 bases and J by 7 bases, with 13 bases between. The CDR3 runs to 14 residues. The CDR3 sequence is CASSFPGPKNEQFF. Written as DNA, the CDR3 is TGTGCCAGCAGTTTCCCGGGCCCCAAAAATGAGCAGTTCTTC.

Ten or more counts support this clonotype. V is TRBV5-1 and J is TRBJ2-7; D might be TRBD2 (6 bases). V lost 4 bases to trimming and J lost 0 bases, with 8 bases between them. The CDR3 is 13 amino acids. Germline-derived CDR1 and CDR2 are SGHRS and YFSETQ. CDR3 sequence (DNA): TGCGCCAGCAGCGAGCGGGTCTCCTACGAGCAGTACTTC. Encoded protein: CASSERVSYEQYF.

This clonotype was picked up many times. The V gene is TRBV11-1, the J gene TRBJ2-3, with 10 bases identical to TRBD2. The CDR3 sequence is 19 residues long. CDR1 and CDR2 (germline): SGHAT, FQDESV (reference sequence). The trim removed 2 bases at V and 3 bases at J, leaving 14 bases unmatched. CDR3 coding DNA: TGTGCCAGCAGCTTACCAACTAGCGGGAACCCTTTAGGGACAGATACGCAGTATTTT. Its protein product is CASSLPTSGNPLGTDTQYF.

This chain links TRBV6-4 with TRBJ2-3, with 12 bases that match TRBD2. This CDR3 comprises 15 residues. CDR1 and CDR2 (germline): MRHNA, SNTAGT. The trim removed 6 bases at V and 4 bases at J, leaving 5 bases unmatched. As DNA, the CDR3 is TGTGCCAGCAGACGACTAGCGGGGGAACCAGATACGCAGTATTTT. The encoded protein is CASRRLAGEPDTQYF.

The CDR3 DNA reads as TGTGCCAGTAGTGCTGTTTTGAACACTGAAGCTTTCTTT. Translation gives CASSAVLNTEAFF. The V gene is TRBV19, the J gene TRBJ1-1; D unclear. The CDR3 spans 13 residues. V dropped 5 bases and J dropped 0 bases, with 7 bases sitting between them. In germline, CDR1 is LNHDA, CDR2 SQIVND (reference sequence).

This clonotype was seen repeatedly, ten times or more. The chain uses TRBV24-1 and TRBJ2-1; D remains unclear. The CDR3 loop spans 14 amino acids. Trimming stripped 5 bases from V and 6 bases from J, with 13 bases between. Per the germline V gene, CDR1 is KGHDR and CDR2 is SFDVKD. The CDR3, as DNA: TGTGCCACCAGTGGGGTAGTTCTAAGCAATGAGCAGTTCTTC. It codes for CATSGVVLSNEQFF.

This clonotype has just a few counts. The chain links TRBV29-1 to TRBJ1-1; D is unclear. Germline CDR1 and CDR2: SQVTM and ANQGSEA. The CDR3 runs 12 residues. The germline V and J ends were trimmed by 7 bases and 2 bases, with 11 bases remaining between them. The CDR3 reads CSAADTNTEAFF. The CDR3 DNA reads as TGCAGCGCAGCAGATACTAACACTGAAGCTTTCTTT.

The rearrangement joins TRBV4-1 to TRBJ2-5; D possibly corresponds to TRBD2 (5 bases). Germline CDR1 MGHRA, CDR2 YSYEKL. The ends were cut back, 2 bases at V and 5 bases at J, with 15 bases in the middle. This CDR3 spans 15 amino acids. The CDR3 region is CASSQSLITGETQYF. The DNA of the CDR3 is TGCGCCAGCAGCCAATCCCTTATTACGGGGGAGACCCAGTACTTC.

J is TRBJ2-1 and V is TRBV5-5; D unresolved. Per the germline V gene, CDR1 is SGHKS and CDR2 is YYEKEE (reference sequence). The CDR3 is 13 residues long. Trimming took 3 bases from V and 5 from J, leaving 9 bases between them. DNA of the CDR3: TGTGCCAGCAGCTACTACACGAACAATGAGCAGTTCTTC. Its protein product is CASSYYTNNEQFF.

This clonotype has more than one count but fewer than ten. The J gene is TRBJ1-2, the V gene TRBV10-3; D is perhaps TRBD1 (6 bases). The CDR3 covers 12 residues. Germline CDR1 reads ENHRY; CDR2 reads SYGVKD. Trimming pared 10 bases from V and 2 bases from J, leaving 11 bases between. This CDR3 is CATRDNNYGYTF. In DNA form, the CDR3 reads TGTGCCACCCGGGACAACAACTATGGCTACACCTTC.

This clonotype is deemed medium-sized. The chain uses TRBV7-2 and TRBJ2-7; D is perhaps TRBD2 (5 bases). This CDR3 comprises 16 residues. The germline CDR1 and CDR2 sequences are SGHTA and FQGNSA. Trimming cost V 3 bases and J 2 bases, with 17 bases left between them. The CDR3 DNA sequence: TGTGCCAGCAGCTTGATCGGGGAGCCTGGGACCTACGAGCAGTACTTC. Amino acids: CASSLIGEPGTYEQYF.

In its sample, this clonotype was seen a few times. CDR3 protein: CSARTGGQGSTEAFF. The CDR3 nucleotides read TGCAGTGCTAGAACCGGTGGCCAGGGAAGCACTGAAGCTTTCTTT. The chain links TRBV20-1 to TRBJ1-1, with D perhaps matching TRBD1 (5 bases). Germline CDR1 is DFQATT and CDR2 is SNEGSKA (reference sequence). The V end lost 2 bases, the J end lost 4 bases, and 17 bases lay between the germline ends. This CDR3 spans 15 amino acids.

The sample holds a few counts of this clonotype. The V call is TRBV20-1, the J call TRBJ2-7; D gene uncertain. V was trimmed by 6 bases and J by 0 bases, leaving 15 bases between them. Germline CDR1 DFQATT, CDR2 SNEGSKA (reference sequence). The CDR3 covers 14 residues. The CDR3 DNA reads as TGCAGTGCCCCAACCCCCTGGAGCTCCTACGAGCAGTACTTC. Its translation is CSAPTPWSSYEQYF.

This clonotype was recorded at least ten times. The CDR3: CASRSLAADTQYF. CDR3 DNA: TGTGCCAGCAGATCACTAGCAGCAGATACGCAGTATTTT. The chain carries TRBV7-9 and TRBJ2-3; perhaps TRBD2 as D (6 bases). The length of the CDR3 is 13 residues. V lost 6 bases, J lost 4 bases, and 11 bases lay in between. CDR1 SEHNR and CDR2 FQNEAQ come from the germline V gene (reference sequence).